This TCR beta chain was retrieved from a study of T cells in Graves' hyperthyroidism and ophthalmopathy (dated by TCRdb to about 2019). Regarding the complete study: Peripheral blood was collected at initial diagnosis, before any treatment. Following sampling, methimazole starting at 30 mg daily was given to hyperthyroidism patients, and high-dose intravenous methylprednisolone was given to ophthalmopathy patients. The approximately 90 discovery patients were divided at random into training and test sets in a 7:3 ratio. To identify distinguishing TCR V-J signatures, a discovery cohort of 95 to 100 patients was used, comprising fewer than 45 with Graves' ophthalmopathy and some 60 with stable Graves' hyperthyroidism. An independent validation cohort of about 20 hyperthyroidism patients and 15 or so patients who later progressed to ophthalmopathy tested prospective prediction of ophthalmopathy. Thyroid tissue and blood T-cell repertoires from roughly 6 Graves' hyperthyroidism patients were also compared in the study. TCR Vbeta CDR3 sequencing of around 130 peripheral blood samples (approximately 44 ophthalmopathy, roughly 74 hyperthyroidism and around 17 progressor patients) is reported in the paper.

Worth noting for this clonotype: It lacks a known antigen. It has no much larger one-base neighbor in the sample; base qualities were not kept.

Inclusive of the bounding cysteine and phenylalanine, the CDR3 is 15 residues long. The DNA shown is the 45-base CDR3, in frame from base 1. Ends trimmed: V by 5 bases, J by 1 base; bases unmatched to a gene: 7. According to the germline V gene (reference sequence), CDR1 reads SEHNR and CDR2 reads FQNEAQ. In the ophthalmopathy patients, disease was moderately to severely active, with a Clinical Activity Score of 3 or more, a NOSPECS grade of 4 or more, and a duration of less than 3 months. The study excluded patients with uncontrolled infections, other autoimmune diseases, pregnancy or lactation. Diagnoses relied on clinical symptoms, serum thyroxine and TRAb, thyroid ultrasound and orbital computed tomography. Ficoll-Paque density gradient centrifugation was used to isolate PBMCs from approximately 11 ml of fresh peripheral blood. Total RNA was extracted using Trizol reagent, and RNA quality was assessed on an Agilent 2100 Bioanalyzer.

General findings and caveats noted by the study authors: Sample size was not statistically predetermined, and blinding of investigators to group allocation was not performed. During validation, the model predicted progression to ophthalmopathy a median of approximately 7 months ahead of onset, with around 71% sensitivity and under 85% specificity. A model built on a 13 V-J signature distinguished ophthalmopathy from stable hyperthyroidism, reaching around 88% sensitivity and 81.08% specificity in cross-validation and 80%/75% in testing. Most expanded thyroid clonotypes (frequency above 0.001) were also detected in blood, suggesting blood repertoires may reflect thyroid immune responses.

The TCR beta CDR3 regions were amplified from the RNA transcripts. The first round of RT-PCR for the TCR CDR3 was performed with the HTBI primer set and the Qiagen OneStep RT-PCR kit. Libraries were constructed in a second round of multiplex PCR, after which size selection and purification were carried out. The libraries were sequenced on an Illumina HiSeq2000 using paired-end 100 bp reads. The study's own analysis went as follows. SOAPnuke was used to process the raw data, removing reads that contained adapters or uncalled bases, had a mean Phred below 15, or lacked an exact match to the constant primer or identifier. COPE v1.2.5 was used to merge the high-quality paired reads, and each unique nucleotide sequence was defined as a clonotype. Clonotypes were aligned to IMGT TRBV, TRBD and TRBJ reference segments using MiTCR v1.1. Only V-J combinations with frequency above 0.0001, covering about 99% of repertoires, were analysed. A TCS score was defined as the ratio between F50 (clonal expansion) and ExV (chaos), using BLOSUM62-based TCRdist between CDR3 peptides within each V-J. Welch's t-statistics and random forest reduced roughly 540 V-J features to 10 to 15, which were used in a naive Bayes classifier (R e1071). TCRdb applied fastp at Q25 and MiXCR to the public reads, then kept only in-frame beta chains. CDR3 protein sequences are deduplicated, and each keeps its most common genes and DNA. The V and J calls shown here were made by TCRdb, not taken from the authors' results. The sample records about half a million distinct CDR3 sequences, approximately 25% of which are singletons. The leading ten clones occupy around 10% of the sample.

This clonotype was obtained from a woman aged 30 to 39 with Graves' ophthalmopathy. The rearranged chain carries TRBV7-9 and TRBJ1-1, with 7 bases in between that match TRBD1. The specimen sequenced was blood. The CDR3 protein is CASSPRQGSNTEAFF. The base sequence is TGTGCCAGCAGCCCACGACAGGGTTCGAACACTGAAGCTTTCTTT.